Below, 22 T cell receptor beta chains from the same sample are listed, as sequenced in a study of cytotoxic CD8 clonotypes in ibrutinib-treated CLL listed by TCRdb under 2021. Library construction relied on the immunoSEQ multiplex PCR assay. Here the immuneACCESS table is served through TCRdb, limited to in-frame sequences with V and J called. Missing clones are a known gap in these copies; in checked studies unresolved V genes cover under half, and the rest lacks a known reason. The sample table contains around 140,000 clones; only one count was recorded for about 80% of them. The ten largest clones add up to about 5% of the sample. The time point label of this sample denotes: less than 30 months on ibrutinib. The source material was PBMCs, sampled after 24 months of ibrutinib treatment. These receptors were taken from a human donor with chronic lymphocytic leukemia.

This chain links TRBV7-8 with TRBJ2-3; 7 bases agree with TRBD1. V lost 5 bases and J lost 2; bases outside the gene matches: 7. Germline V gene sequence: CDR1 SGHVS, CDR2 FQNEAQ. The CDR3 runs to 15 residues. CDR3 residues: CASSADRWITDTQYF. The DNA for the CDR3 is TGTGCCAGCAGCGCGGACAGGTGGATCACAGATACGCAGTATTTT.

The chain is built from TRBV29-1 and TRBJ1-3, with D hard to call. The CDR3 has 11 residues. Germline V gene lookup returns CDR1 SQVTM and CDR2 ANQGSEA. Trimming removed 1 base from V and 6 bases from J, with 4 bases in between. Here the CDR3 DNA reads TGCAGCGTTGAAGTAGTAAACACCATATATTTT. Translation: CSVEVVNTIYF.

The chain links TRBV7-2 to TRBJ1-2; D not resolved. This CDR3 region has 13 residues. CDR1 is SGHTA, CDR2 FQGNSA, per germline. V gave up 5 bases and J gave up 4 bases, with 11 bases separating them. The CDR3 DNA is TGTGCCAGCAGCCTGGCCAAGCCCTATGGCTACACCTTC. Protein product: CASSLAKPYGYTF.

This sequence joins TRBV4-2 and TRBJ2-1; TRBD2 matches 12 bases. V shed 1 base and J 9 bases; nucleotides not matched to a gene: 4. CDR1 is LGHNA, CDR2 YNFKEQ, per germline. The CDR3 totals 15 residues. CDR3 nucleotides: TGTGCCAGCAGCCAAGTTCTAGCGGGAGGGGGTGAGCAGTTCTTC. It yields the protein CASSQVLAGGGEQFF.

This chain joins TRBV5-5 and TRBJ1-5; D unclear. V lost 4 bases, J lost 0 bases, and 14 bases lay in between. Germline CDR1 and CDR2: SGHKS and YYEKEE (reference sequence). CDR3 length equals 16 residues. The CDR3 DNA sequence: TGTGCCAGCAGCCCAACCCCCGAAGTTAGCAATCAGCCCCAGCATTTT. It yields the protein CASSPTPEVSNQPQHF.

The chain carries TRBV6-1 and TRBJ2-3; a possible D gene is TRBD2 (5 bases). Germline CDR1 MNHNS, CDR2 SASEGT. The CDR3 loop spans 14 amino acids. Trimming pared 10 bases from V and 2 bases from J, leaving 16 bases between. The CDR3 DNA sequence: TGTGCCACCTTCGGGGTGTGGGACACAGATACGCAGTATTTT. Protein product: CATFGVWDTDTQYF.

This chain connects TRBV7-2 to TRBJ2-3; D is perhaps TRBD1 or TRBD2 (5 bases each). CDR1 and CDR2 from the germline V gene are SGHTA and FQGNSA. Deletions cut 5 bases from V and 0 bases from J, with 15 bases between. The CDR3 extends over 16 amino acids. The CDR3 region is CASSPSGATSTDTQYF. CDR3 DNA: TGTGCCAGCAGCCCCTCCGGGGCAACTAGCACAGATACGCAGTATTTT. The whole variable domain, filled in from reference TRBV7-2 and TRBJ2-3, reads GAGVSQSPSNKVTEKGKDVELRCDPISGHTALYWYRQSLGQGLEFLIYFQGNSAPDKSGLPSDRFSAERTGGSVSTLTIQRTQQEDSAVYLCASSPSGATSTDTQYFGPGTRLTVL.

The chain recombines TRBV5-4 with TRBJ1-1; 9 positions agree with TRBD1. The CDR3 totals 14 residues. V lost 0 bases and J lost 6; bases outside the gene matches: 3. Germline CDR1 and CDR2: SGHNT and YYREEE (reference sequence). The CDR3 nucleotides are TGTGCCAGCAGCTTGGATACAGGGGGCTCTGAAGCTTTCTTT. The encoded protein is CASSLDTGGSEAFF.

The J gene is TRBJ2-7, the V gene TRBV23-1; the match to TRBD1 covers 9 bases. TRBV23-1 is marked as an open reading frame, function uncertain. Trimming cost V 3 bases and J 4 bases; bases outside gene matches: 4. The CDR3 spans 14 residues. CDR3 residues: CASSQAGQGYEQYF. For the CDR3, the DNA is TGCGCCAGCAGTCAGGCCGGACAGGGGTACGAGCAGTACTTC.

This clone was observed a few times. The chain employs TRBV5-4 and TRBJ2-1, with 8 bases lining up with TRBD1. The V segment lost 4 bases and the J segment 10 bases; nucleotides outside the gene matches: 7. The CDR3 contains 13 residues. The germline V gene has CDR1 SGHNT and CDR2 YYREEE (reference sequence). CDR3: CASSPQGGDEQFF. CDR3 coding DNA: TGTGCCAGCAGCCCACAGGGGGGAGACGAGCAGTTCTTC.

This clone came up once. CDR3 in amino acids: CASSAGGNNEKLFF. CDR3 DNA: TGTGCCAGCAGCGCCGGGGGAAATAATGAAAAACTGTTTTTT. The gene calls are TRBV9 and TRBJ1-4; possibly TRBD1 for D (5 bases). This CDR3 contains 14 residues. CDR1 and CDR2 from the germline V gene are SGDLS and YYNGEE. Trimming took off 3 bases at V and 4 bases at J, with 10 bases between the two ends.

This clone is a singleton in its sample. The chain is built from TRBV6-4 and TRBJ2-1; D is perhaps TRBD1 or TRBD2 (7 bases each). The CDR3 runs to 13 residues. Deletions cut 3 bases from V and 8 bases from J, with 11 bases between. The V gene's germline CDR1 is MRHNA and CDR2 SNTAGT. CDR3 sequence (DNA): TGTGCCAGCAGTGAGGGAGGGGGCGATGAGCAGTTCTTC. Residues: CASSEGGGDEQFF.

This clone was counted at least ten times. Different DNA sequences within this sample yield the same CDR3. The chain couples TRBV5-4 to TRBJ1-5; D ambiguous. Trimming stripped 4 bases from V and 0 bases from J, with 5 bases between. The CDR3 has 13 residues. CDR1 is SGHNT, CDR2 YYREEE, per germline (reference sequence). Written as DNA, the CDR3 is TGTGCCAGCAGCCTCGATAGCAATCAGCCCCAGCATTTT. Amino acid sequence: CASSLDSNQPQHF.

This clone was seen a handful of times. This chain links TRBV7-6 with TRBJ1-3, with 7 bases lining up with TRBD1. CDR1 and CDR2 (germline): SGHVS, FNYEAQ. Losses at the gene ends were 2 bases for V and 4 bases for J; bases not matched to a gene: 5. The CDR3 is 15 amino acids. DNA of the CDR3: TGTGCCAGCAGCTTAAGACAGGGTGGAGGAAACACCATATATTTT. It is translated as CASSLRQGGGNTIYF.

The J gene is TRBJ1-1, the V gene TRBV19; D call uncertain. CDR3 length: 12 amino acids. Trimming left V 1 base short and J 8 bases short, with 8 bases between. The germline CDR1 and CDR2 sequences are LNHDA and SQIVND (reference sequence). CDR3 DNA sequence: TGTGCCAGTAGTATAGTAGGCTCGGAAGCTTTCTTT. Encoded protein: CASSIVGSEAFF.

The J gene is TRBJ1-1, the V gene TRBV7-2, with 8 bases lining up with TRBD1. Germline V gives CDR1 SGHTA, CDR2 FQGNSA. The CDR3 is 13 residues long. V lost 5 bases to trimming and J lost 8 bases; unmatched junction nucleotides: 7. The CDR3 reads CASSPDRGSEAFF. DNA for the CDR3: TGTGCCAGCAGCCCAGACAGGGGTTCGGAAGCTTTCTTT.

The rearrangement uses TRBV5-6 and TRBJ2-1, with D unclear. Germline CDR1 and CDR2: SGHDT and YYEEEE. V lost 0 bases to trimming and J lost 7 bases, with 5 bases between them. CDR3 length: 12 residues. CDR3 nucleotides: TGTGCCAGCAGCTTGGTTAGGAATGAGCAGTTCTTC. Protein sequence: CASSLVRNEQFF.

The chain is built from TRBV7-2 and TRBJ1-3; TRBD1 might be the D (5 bases). The CDR3 loop spans 15 amino acids. The V end lost 5 bases, the J end lost 4 bases, and 15 bases lay between the germline ends. Germline V gives CDR1 SGHTA, CDR2 FQGNSA. CDR3 nucleotide sequence: TGTGCCAGCAGCGGGGGGGTTTGGACCGGAAACACCATATATTTT. This translates into CASSGGVWTGNTIYF.

A word on this clone: The junction departs from germline at one end; a sequencing error may be responsible. The CDR3 region has the DNA TGTGCCAGCAGCGAAGTGGCGGGGGGGATCCTAGACATTCAGTACTTC. The encoded protein is CASSEVAGGILDIQYF. The rearrangement joins TRBV2 to TRBJ2-4, with 9 nucleotides matching TRBD2. The CDR3 totals 16 residues. Per the germline V gene, CDR1 is SNHLY and CDR2 is FYNNEI.

The gene calls are TRBV28 and TRBJ2-7, with TRBD2 as a possible D gene (7 bases). The CDR3 sequence is 15 residues long. Germline-derived CDR1 and CDR2 are MDHEN and SYDVKM. V lost 5 bases, J lost 0 bases, and 14 bases lay in between. CDR3: CASSPTGGASYEQYF. The CDR3 DNA reads as TGTGCCAGCAGTCCTACTGGGGGGGCCTCCTACGAGCAGTACTTC.

The chain links TRBV7-8 to TRBJ2-7, with a weak D call TRBD1 (5 bases). Trimming took off 5 bases at V and 6 bases at J, with 17 bases between the two ends. Germline lookup yields CDR1 SGHVS and CDR2 FQNEAQ. The CDR3 is 14 residues long. The CDR3 loop is CASSPVQGPPEQYF. The CDR3, as DNA: TGTGCCAGCAGCCCGGTCCAGGGTCCGCCCGAGCAGTACTTC.

This chain connects TRBV6-5 to TRBJ2-6; D is undetermined. V lost 0 bases and J 0 bases, leaving 6 bases between the germline ends. Germline V gene lookup returns CDR1 MNHEY and CDR2 SVGAGI. CDR3 length equals 16 residues. The CDR3 protein is CASSYSGFSGANVLTF. CDR3 DNA sequence: TGTGCCAGCAGTTACTCGGGGTTCTCTGGGGCCAACGTCCTGACTTTC.